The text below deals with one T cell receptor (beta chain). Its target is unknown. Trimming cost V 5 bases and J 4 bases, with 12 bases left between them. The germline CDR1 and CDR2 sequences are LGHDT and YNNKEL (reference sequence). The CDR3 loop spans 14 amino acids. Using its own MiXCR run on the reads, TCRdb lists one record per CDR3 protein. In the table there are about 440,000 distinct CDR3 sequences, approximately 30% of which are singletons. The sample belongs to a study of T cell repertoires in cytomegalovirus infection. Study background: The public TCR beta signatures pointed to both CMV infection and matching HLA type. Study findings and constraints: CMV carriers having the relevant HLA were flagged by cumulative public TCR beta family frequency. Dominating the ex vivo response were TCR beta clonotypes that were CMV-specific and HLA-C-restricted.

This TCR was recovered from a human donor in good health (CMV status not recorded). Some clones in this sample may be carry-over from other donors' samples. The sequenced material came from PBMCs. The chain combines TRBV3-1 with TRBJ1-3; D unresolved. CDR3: CASSFLAQGNTIYF. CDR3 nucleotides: TGTGCCAGCAGCTTCCTAGCTCAGGGAAACACCATATATTTT.